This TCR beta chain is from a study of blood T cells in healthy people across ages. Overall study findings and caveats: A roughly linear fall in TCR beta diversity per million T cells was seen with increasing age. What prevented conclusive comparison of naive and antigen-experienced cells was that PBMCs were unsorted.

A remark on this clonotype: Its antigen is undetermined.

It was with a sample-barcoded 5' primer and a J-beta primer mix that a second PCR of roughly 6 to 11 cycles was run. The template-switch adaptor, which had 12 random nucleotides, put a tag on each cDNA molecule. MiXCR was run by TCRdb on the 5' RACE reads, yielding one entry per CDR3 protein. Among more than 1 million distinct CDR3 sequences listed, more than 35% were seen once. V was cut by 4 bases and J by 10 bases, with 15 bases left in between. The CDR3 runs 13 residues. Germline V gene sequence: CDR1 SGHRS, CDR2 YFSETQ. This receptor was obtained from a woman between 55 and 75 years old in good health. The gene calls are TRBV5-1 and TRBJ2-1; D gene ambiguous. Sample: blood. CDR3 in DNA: TGCGCCAGCAGCCCGCCGGGCTTGGCGGAGCAGTTCTTC. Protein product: CASSPPGLAEQFF.